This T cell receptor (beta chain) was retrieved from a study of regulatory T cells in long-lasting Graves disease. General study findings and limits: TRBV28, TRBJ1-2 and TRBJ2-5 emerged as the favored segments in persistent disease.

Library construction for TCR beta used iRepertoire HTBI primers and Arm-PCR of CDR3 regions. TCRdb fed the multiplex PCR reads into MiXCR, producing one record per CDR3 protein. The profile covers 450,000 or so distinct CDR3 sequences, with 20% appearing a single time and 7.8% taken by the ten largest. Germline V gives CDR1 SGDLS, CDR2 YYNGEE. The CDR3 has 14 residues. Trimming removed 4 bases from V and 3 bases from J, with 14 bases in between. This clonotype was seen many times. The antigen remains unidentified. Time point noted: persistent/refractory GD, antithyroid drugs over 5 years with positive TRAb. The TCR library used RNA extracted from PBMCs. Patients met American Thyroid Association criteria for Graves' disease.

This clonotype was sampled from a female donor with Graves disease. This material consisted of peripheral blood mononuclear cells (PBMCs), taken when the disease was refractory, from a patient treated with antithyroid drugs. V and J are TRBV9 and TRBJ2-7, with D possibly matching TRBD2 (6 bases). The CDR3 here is CASSTGGPNYEQYF. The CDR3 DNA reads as TGTGCCAGCAGCACAGGAGGGCCTAACTACGAGCAGTACTTC. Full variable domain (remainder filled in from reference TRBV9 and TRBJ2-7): DSGVTQTPKHLITATGQRVTLRCSPRSGDLSVYWYQQSLDQGLQFLIQYYNGEERAKGNILERFSAQQFPDLHSELNLSSLELGDSALYFCASSTGGPNYEQYFGPGTRLTVT.